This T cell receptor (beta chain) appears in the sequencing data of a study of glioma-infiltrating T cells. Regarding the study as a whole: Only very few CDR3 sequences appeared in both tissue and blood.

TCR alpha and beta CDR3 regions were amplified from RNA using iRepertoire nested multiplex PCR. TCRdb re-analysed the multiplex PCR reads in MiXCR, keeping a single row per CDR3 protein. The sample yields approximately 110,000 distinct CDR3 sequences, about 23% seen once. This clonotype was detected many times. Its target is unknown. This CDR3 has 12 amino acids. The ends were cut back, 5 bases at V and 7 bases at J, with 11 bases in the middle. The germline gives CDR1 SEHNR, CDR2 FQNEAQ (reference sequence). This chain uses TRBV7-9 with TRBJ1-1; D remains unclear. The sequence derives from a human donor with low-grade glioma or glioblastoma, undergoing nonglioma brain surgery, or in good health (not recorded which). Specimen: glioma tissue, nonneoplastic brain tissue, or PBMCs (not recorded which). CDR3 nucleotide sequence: TGTGCCAGCAGCCTTCAGGCCTATGAAGCTTTCTTT. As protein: CASSLQAYEAFF. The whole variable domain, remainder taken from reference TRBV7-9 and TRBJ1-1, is DTGVSQNPRHKITKRGQNVTFRCDPISEHNRLYWYRQTLGQGPEFLTYFQNEAQLEKSRLLSDRFSAERPKGSFSTLEIQRTEQGDSAMYLCASSLQAYEAFFGQGTRLTVV.